Listed here are 9 T cell receptor beta chains from one sample, sequenced in a study of blood T cell repertoires in COVID-19. The method was immunoSEQ multiplex PCR; TCRdb's version includes in-frame clones alone and lacks a portion of them. This repertoire shows 80,000 to 85,000 clones, 88% found once; its top ten account for roughly 4.8%. Sequenced input: peripheral blood. The receptor source for this set is a woman older than 75 with acute or convalescent COVID-19.

The chain recombines TRBV19 with TRBJ1-4; D is undetermined. The CDR3 sequence is 13 residues long. Germline assignment: CDR1 LNHDA and CDR2 SQIVND (reference sequence). The germline V and J ends were trimmed by 3 bases and 4 bases, with 6 bases remaining between them. CDR3 coding DNA: TGTGCCAGTAGTATTGCGTATAATGAAAAACTGTTTTTT. Translation: CASSIAYNEKLFF.

The chain employs TRBV6-5 and TRBJ2-3, with a tentative D call TRBD1 (5 bases). The germline V gene encodes CDR1 MNHEY and CDR2 SVGAGI. CDR3 length: 14 residues. V was shortened by 8 bases and J by 0 bases, with 12 bases between the two germline ends. CDR3 protein: CASLGHGSTDTQYF. The CDR3 nucleotides are TGTGCCAGCTTGGGGCATGGGAGCACAGATACGCAGTATTTT.

This chain links TRBV5-1 with TRBJ2-7, with TRBD1 matching 7 bases. Germline V CDR1 and CDR2: SGHRS, YFSETQ. V lost 4 bases and J lost 2; bases outside the gene matches: 15. The CDR3 is made up of 17 amino acids. CDR3 nucleotide sequence: TGCGCCAGCAGCCTTTCATGGGACAGCTCGCCCGCCTACGAGCAGTACTTC. Its protein product is CASSLSWDSSPAYEQYF.

The genes are TRBV30 and TRBJ1-1; D gene ambiguous. Trimming removed 7 bases at V and 1 base at J, with 10 bases between. Germline CDR1 reads GTSNPN; CDR2 reads SVGIG (reference sequence). The CDR3 runs 12 residues. CDR3 in amino acids: CAFWEGNTEAFF. The CDR3 nucleotides read TGTGCCTTTTGGGAGGGGAACACTGAAGCTTTCTTT.

The J gene is TRBJ2-2, the V gene TRBV2, with a weak D call TRBD1 (7 bases). CDR1 and CDR2 from the germline V gene are SNHLY and FYNNEI. This CDR3 comprises 19 residues. Trimming stripped 4 bases from V and 1 base from J, with 22 bases between. CDR3 nucleotide sequence: TGTGCCAGCAGTGTTGGAGGGACAGTGGGAGCGATGAACACCGGGGAGCTGTTTTTT. As protein: CASSVGGTVGAMNTGELFF.

V and J are TRBV7-2 and TRBJ2-1; possibly TRBD2 for D (5 bases). The V gene's germline CDR1 is SGHTA and CDR2 FQGNSA. V lost 5 bases to trimming and J lost 4 bases, with 12 bases between them. CDR3 length: 14 residues. CDR3 sequence: CASSARGSYNEQFF. As DNA, the CDR3 is TGTGCCAGCAGCGCCCGGGGAAGTTACAATGAGCAGTTCTTC.

For this clone: Other DNA sequences from this sample encode an identical CDR3 as well. The V and J genes are TRBV29-1 and TRBJ1-2, with 7 bases lining up with TRBD1. The germline CDR1 and CDR2 sequences are SQVTM and ANQGSEA. V lost 7 bases and J lost 3; bases outside the gene matches: 5. The CDR3 loop spans 12 amino acids. CDR3 in DNA: TGCAGCGCCCGGGACAGTTACTATGGCTACACCTTC. Encoded protein: CSARDSYYGYTF.

This chain uses TRBV7-9 with TRBJ1-5, with 8 bases matching TRBD1. The CDR3 loop spans 14 amino acids. CDR1 and CDR2 (germline): SEHNR, FQNEAQ (reference sequence). The V gene end was trimmed by 5 bases and the J gene end by 5 bases; junction bases not matched to a gene: 5. CDR3 coding DNA: TGTGCCAGCAGCGAGGACAGGGTACATCAGCCCCAGCATTTT. It codes for CASSEDRVHQPQHF.

This chain links TRBV2 with TRBJ2-3; 7 bases line up with TRBD2. Germline CDR1 and CDR2: SNHLY and FYNNEI. The V and J ends lost 3 bases and 3 bases, in that order; junction bases with no gene match: 12. There are 17 residues in the CDR3. CDR3 DNA sequence: TGTGCCAGCAGTGACGTCGCCCGGCTTAGCGGGACAGATACGCAGTATTTT. Protein: CASSDVARLSGTDTQYF.